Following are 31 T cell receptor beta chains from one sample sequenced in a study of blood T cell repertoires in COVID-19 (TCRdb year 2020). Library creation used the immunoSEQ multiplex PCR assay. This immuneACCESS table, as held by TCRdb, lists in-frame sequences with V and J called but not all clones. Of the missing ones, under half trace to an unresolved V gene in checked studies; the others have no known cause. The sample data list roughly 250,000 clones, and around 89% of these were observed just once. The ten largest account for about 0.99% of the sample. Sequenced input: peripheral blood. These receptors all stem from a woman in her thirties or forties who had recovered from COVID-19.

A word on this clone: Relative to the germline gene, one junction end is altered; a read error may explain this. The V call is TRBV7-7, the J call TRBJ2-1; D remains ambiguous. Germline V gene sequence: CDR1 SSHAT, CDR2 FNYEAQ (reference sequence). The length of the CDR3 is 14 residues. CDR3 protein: CASSLEYQVGEQFF. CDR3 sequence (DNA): TGTGCTAGCAGCTTAGAGTACCAGGTGGGTGAGCAGTTCTTC.

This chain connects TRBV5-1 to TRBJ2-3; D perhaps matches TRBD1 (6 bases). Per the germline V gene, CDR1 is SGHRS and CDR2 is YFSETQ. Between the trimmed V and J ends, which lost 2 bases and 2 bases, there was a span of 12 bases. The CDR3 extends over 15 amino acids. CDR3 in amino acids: CASSFFGGHTDTQYF. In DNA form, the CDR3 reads TGCGCCAGCAGCTTTTTTGGGGGCCACACAGATACGCAGTATTTT.

The CDR3 coding sequence is TGTGCCAGCAGTGAATACGGACTAGCGGGTTTTGAGCAGTTCTTC. Amino acids: CASSEYGLAGFEQFF. The chain carries TRBV25-1 and TRBJ2-1, with TRBD2 matching 11 bases. J lost 9 bases, V lost 0 bases, and 4 bases had no gene match. This CDR3 has 15 amino acids. Germline V gives CDR1 MGHDK, CDR2 SYGVNS.

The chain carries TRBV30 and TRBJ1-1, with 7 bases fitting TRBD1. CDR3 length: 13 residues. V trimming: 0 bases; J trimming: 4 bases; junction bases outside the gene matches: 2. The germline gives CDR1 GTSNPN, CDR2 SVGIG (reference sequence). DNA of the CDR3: TGTGCCTGGAGTGTTGCAGGGGGCACTGAAGCTTTCTTT. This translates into CAWSVAGGTEAFF.

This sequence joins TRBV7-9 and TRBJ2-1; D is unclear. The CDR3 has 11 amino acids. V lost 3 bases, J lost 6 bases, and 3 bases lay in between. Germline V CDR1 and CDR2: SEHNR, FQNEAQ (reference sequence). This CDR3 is CASSFRNEQFF. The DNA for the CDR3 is TGTGCCAGCAGCTTCCGCAATGAGCAGTTCTTC.

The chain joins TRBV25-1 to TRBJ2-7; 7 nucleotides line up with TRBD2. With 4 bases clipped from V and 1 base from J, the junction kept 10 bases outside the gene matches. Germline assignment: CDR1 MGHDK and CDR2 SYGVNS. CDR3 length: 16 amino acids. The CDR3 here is CASSALAERGSYEQYF. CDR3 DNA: TGTGCCAGCAGTGCCCTAGCGGAGAGGGGATCCTACGAGCAGTACTTC.

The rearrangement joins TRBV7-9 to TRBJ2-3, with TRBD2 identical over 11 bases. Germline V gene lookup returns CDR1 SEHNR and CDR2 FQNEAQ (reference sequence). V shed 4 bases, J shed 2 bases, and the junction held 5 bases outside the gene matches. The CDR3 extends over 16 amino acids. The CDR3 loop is CASSSRLAGLTDTQYF. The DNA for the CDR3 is TGTGCCAGCAGCTCCCGACTAGCGGGGCTCACAGATACGCAGTATTTT.

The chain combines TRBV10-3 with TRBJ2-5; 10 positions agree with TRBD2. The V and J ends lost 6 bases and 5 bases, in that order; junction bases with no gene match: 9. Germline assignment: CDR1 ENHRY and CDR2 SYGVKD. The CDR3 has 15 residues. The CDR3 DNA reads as TGTGCCATCAGCAACGGACTAGCGGACGGGGAGACCCAGTACTTC. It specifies CAISNGLADGETQYF.

CDR3 DNA sequence: TGTGCCAGTAGTAGGGGGGGAGGTGCCACCGGGGAGCTGTTTTTT. Residues: CASSRGGGATGELFF. This chain joins TRBV19 and TRBJ2-2; 7 bases align to TRBD2. V shed 4 bases, J shed 4 bases, and the junction held 6 bases outside the gene matches. The CDR3 runs to 15 residues. Per the germline V gene, CDR1 is LNHDA and CDR2 is SQIVND (reference sequence).

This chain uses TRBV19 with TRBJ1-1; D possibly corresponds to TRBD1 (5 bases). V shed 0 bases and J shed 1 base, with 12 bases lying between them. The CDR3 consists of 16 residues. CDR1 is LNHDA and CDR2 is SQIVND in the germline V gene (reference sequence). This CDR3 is CASSIDSWGGNTEAFF. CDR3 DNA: TGTGCCAGTAGTATAGACTCCTGGGGGGGGAACACTGAAGCTTTCTTT.

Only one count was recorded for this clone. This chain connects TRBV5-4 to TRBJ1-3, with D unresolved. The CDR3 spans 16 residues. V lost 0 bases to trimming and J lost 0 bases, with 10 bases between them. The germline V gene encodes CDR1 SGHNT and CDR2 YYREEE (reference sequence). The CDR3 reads CASSLGAGSSGNTIYF. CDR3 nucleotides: TGTGCCAGCAGCTTGGGGGCGGGGAGCTCTGGAAACACCATATATTTT.

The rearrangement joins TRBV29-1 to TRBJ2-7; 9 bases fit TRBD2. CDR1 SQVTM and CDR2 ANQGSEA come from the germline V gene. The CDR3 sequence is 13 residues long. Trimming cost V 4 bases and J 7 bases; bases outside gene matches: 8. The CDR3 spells CSVVGTSRSEQYF. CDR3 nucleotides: TGCAGCGTTGTGGGGACTAGCAGGAGTGAGCAGTACTTC.

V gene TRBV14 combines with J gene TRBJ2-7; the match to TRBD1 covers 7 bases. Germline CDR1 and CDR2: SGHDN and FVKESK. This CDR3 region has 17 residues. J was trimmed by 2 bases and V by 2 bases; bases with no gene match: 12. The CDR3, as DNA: TGTGCCAGCAGCCAATACCCCGGGACAGCGACCACCTACGAGCAGTACGTC. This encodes CASSQYPGTATTYEQYV.

The CDR3 loop is CASSGASSYNEQFF. As DNA, the CDR3 is TGTGCCAGCAGCGGGGCCAGCTCCTACAATGAGCAGTTCTTC. This sequence joins TRBV9 and TRBJ2-1; D is ambiguous. The germline V and J ends were trimmed by 3 bases and 0 bases, with 7 bases remaining between them. Per the germline V gene, CDR1 is SGDLS and CDR2 is YYNGEE. The CDR3 sequence is 14 residues long.

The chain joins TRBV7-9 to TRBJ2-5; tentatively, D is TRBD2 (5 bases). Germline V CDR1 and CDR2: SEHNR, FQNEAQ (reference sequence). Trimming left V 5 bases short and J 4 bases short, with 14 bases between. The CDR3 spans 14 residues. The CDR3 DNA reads TGTGCCAGCAGCCACTATAGCGTGCCAGAGACCCAGTACTTC. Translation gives CASSHYSVPETQYF.

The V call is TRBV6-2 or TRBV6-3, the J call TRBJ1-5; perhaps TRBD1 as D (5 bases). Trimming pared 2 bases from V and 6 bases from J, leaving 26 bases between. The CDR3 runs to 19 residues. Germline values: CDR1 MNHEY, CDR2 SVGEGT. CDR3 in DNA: TGTGCCAGCAGTTACCCCTCCGGGCGGGGGGGAACAAGGGGTCAGCCCCAGCATTTT. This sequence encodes CASSYPSGRGGTRGQPQHF.

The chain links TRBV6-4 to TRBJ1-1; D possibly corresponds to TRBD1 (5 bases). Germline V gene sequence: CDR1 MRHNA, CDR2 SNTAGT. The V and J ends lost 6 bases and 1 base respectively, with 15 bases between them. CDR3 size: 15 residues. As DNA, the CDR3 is TGTGCCAGCAGGCCGACAGAGGCAAGGAACACTGAAGCTTTCTTT. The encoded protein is CASRPTEARNTEAFF.

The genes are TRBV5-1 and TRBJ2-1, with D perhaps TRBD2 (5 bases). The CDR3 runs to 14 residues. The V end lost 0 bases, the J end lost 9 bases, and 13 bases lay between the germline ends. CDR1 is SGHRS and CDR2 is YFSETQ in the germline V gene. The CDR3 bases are TGCGCCAGCAGCTTGGCCGGTTTAGGAGGTGAGCAGTTCTTC. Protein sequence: CASSLAGLGGEQFF.

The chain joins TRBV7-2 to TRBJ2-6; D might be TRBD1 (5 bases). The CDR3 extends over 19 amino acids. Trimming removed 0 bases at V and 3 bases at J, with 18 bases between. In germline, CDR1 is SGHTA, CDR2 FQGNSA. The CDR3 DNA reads TGTGCCAGCAGCTTAGCGGGGCGCCTCCTCCGACTTGGGGCCAACGTCCTGACTTTC. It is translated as CASSLAGRLLRLGANVLTF.

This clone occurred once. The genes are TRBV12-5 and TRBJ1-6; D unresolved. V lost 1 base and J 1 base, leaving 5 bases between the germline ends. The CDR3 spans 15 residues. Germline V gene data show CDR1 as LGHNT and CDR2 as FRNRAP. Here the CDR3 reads CASGLGASYNSPLHF. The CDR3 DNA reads TGTGCTAGTGGTTTGGGCGCGTCCTATAATTCACCCCTCCACTTT.

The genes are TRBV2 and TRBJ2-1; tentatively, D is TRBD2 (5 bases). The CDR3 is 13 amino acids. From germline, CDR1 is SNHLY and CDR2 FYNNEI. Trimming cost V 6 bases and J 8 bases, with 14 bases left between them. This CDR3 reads CASRGLGSDEQFF. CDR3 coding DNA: TGTGCCAGCAGGGGTTTGGGGAGCGATGAGCAGTTCTTC. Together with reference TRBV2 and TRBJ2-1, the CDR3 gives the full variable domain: EPEVTQTPSHQVTQMGQEVILRCVPISNHLYFYWYRQILGQKVEFLVSFYNNEISEKSEIFDDQFSVERPDGSNFTLKIRSTKLEDSAMYFCASRGLGSDEQFFGPGTRLTVL.

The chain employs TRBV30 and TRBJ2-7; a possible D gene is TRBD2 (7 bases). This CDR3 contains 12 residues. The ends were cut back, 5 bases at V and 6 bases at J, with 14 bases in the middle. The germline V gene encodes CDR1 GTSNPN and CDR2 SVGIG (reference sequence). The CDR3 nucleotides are TGTGCCTGGTCAGGTGGGGGGGCCGAGCAGTACTTC. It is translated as CAWSGGGAEQYF.

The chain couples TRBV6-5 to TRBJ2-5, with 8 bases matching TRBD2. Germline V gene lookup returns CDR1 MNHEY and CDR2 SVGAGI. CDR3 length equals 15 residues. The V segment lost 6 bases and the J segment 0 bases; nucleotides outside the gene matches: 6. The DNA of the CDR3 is TGTGCCAGCAGGTCGGGGGGGACTAACCAAGAGACCCAGTACTTC. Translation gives CASRSGGTNQETQYF.

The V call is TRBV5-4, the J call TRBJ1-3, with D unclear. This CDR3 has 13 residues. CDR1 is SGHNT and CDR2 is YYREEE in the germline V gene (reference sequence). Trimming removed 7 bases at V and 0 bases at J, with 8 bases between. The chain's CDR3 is CASGPNSGNTIYF. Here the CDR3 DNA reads TGTGCCAGCGGCCCGAACTCTGGAAACACCATATATTTT.

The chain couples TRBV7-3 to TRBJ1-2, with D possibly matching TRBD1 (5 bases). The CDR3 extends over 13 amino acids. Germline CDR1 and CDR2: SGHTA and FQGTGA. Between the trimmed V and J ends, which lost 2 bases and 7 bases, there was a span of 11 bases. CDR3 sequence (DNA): TGTGCCAGCAGCTTAGACCACGGGGGTGGCTACACCTTC. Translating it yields CASSLDHGGGYTF.

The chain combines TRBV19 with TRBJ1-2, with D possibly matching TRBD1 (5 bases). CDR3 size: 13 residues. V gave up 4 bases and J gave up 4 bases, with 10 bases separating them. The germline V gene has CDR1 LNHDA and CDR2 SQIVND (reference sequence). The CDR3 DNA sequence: TGTGCCAGTAGTACAGGGAAGGGCTATGGCTACACCTTC. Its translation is CASSTGKGYGYTF. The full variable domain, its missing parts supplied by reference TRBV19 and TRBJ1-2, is DGGITQSPKYLFRKEGQNVTLSCEQNLNHDAMYWYRQDPGQGLRLIYYSQIVNDFQKGDIAEGYSVSREKKESFPLTVTSAQKNPTAFYLCASSTGKGYGYTFGSGTRLTVV.

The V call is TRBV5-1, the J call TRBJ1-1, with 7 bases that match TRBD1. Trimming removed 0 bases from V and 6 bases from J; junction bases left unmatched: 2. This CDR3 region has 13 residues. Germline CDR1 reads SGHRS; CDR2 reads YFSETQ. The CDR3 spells CASSLGDRPEAFF. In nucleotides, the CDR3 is TGCGCCAGCAGCTTGGGGGACAGACCTGAAGCTTTCTTT.

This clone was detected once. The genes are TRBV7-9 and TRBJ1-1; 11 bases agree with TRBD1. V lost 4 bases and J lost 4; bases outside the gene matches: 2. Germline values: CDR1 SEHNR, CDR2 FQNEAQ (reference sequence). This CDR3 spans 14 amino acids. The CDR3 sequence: CASSWDRGGTEAFF. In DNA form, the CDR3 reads TGTGCCAGCAGCTGGGACAGGGGGGGCACTGAAGCTTTCTTT.

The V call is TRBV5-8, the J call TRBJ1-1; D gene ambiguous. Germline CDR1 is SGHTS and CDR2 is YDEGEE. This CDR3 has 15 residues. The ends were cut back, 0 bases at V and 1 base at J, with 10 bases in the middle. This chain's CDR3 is CASSLGAPRNTEAFF. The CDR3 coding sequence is TGTGCCAGCAGCTTGGGGGCACCCAGGAACACTGAAGCTTTCTTT.

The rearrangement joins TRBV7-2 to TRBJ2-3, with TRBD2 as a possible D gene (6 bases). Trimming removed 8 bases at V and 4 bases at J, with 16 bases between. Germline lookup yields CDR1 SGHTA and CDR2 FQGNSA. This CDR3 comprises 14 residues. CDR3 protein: CASASAGGADTQYF. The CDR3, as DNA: TGTGCCAGCGCCTCGGCTGGAGGGGCAGATACGCAGTATTTT.

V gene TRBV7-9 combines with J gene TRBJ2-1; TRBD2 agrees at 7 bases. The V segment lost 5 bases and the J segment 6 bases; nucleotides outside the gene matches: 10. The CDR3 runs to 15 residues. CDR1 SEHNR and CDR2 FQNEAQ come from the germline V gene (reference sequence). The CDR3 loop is CASSPAGLAANEQFF. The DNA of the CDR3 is TGTGCCAGCAGCCCCGCGGGGCTAGCGGCCAATGAGCAGTTCTTC.